This is a list of T cell receptor beta chains from one sample in a study of T cell responses to AZD1222 COVID-19 vaccine. Here immunoSEQ multiplex PCR was the method, and the copy in TCRdb shows in-frame clones only, minus some. The table shows approximately 160,000 clones, with 90% to 95% occurring only once. The material sequenced was peripheral blood, taken on day 0 of AZD1222 vaccination. The receptors originated from an adult in good health. The CDR3 runs from the conserved cysteine through the conserved F or W. A D gene is named only where the DNA matches it firmly. The size of a clone is reported for some rows only, either as once, few or many, or as a class for expanded clones.

J gene,D gene,V gene,clone size,CDR3 DNA,CDR3 protein
TRBJ2-6,-,TRBV5-1,-,TGCGCCAGCAGCCTGGCCTCTGGGGCCAACGTCCTGACTTTC,CASSLASGANVLTF
TRBJ1-5,TRBD1,TRBV19,once,TGTGCCATAGGTGACAGGGGGCTGGTGGAGCCCCAGCATTTT,CAIGDRGLVEPQHF
TRBJ1-1,-,TRBV11-2,-,TGTGCCAGCAGCCTACGTCGCGGGGGGAACACTGAAGCTTTCTTT,CASSLRRGGNTEAFF
TRBJ2-5,-,TRBV9,-,TGTGCCAGCAGCCCCCTGGGAAGGGTAGAGACCCAGTACTTC,CASSPLGRVETQYF
TRBJ1-6,-,TRBV7-8,-,TGTGCCAGCAGCTTAGATGGGATAGGTTATTCACCCCTCCACTTT,CASSLDGIGYSPLHF
TRBJ1-2,TRBD1,TRBV12-3/TRBV12-4,few,TGTGCCAGCAGTATACGACAGGGGAGCGGCTACACCTTC,CASSIRQGSGYTF
TRBJ2-5,TRBD2,TRBV7-8,-,TGTGCCAGCAGCCCTAGTATAGCGGGGGCGAACCAAGAGACCCAGTACTTC,CASSPSIAGANQETQYF
TRBJ1-5,-,TRBV28,-,TGTGCCAGCAACCCCATCCTGCAGGGCAATCAGCCCCAGCATTTT,CASNPILQGNQPQHF
TRBJ1-3,-,TRBV19,-,TGTGCCAGTTCACTTGGACCTAACTCTGGAAACACCATATATTTT,CASSLGPNSGNTIYF
TRBJ1-1,-,TRBV18,-,TGTGCCAGCTCACCACCGGCTAAGGGCCCTGAAGCTTTCTTT,CASSPPAKGPEAFF
TRBJ2-5,-,TRBV4-3,-,TGCGCCAGCAGCCAGAAACATTGGGGGCACGAGACCCAGTACTTC,CASSQKHWGHETQYF
TRBJ1-2,TRBD1,TRBV3-1/TRBV3-2,-,TGTGCCAGCAGCCGTACGACAGGGATTTATGGCTACACCTTC,CASSRTTGIYGYTF
TRBJ1-3,-,TRBV2,-,TGTGCCAGCGGGGCGACAGCTTACTCTGGAAACACCATATATTTT,CASGATAYSGNTIYF
TRBJ1-1,-,TRBV3-1/TRBV3-2,-,TGTGCCAGCAGCCAAGATCTCCCAGAGAACACTGAAGCTTTCTTT,CASSQDLPENTEAFF
TRBJ1-3,-,TRBV6-5,once,TGTGCCAGCAGTTACTCGATTACCAGCTCTGGAAACACCATATATTTT,CASSYSITSSGNTIYF
TRBJ1-4,-,TRBV4-1,once,TGCGCCAGCAGCCAAGTCGTTGCGGGGTTATCAAAACTGTTTTTT,CASSQVVAGLSKLFF
TRBJ1-4,-,TRBV18,-,TGTGCCAGCTCACCCCGGGGTTCGAATGAAAAACTGTTTTTT,CASSPRGSNEKLFF
TRBJ1-2,-,TRBV28,-,TGTGCCAGCAGTTTAGCCCAACTCTATGGCTACACCTTC,CASSLAQLYGYTF
TRBJ2-2,TRBD1,TRBV19,-,TGTGCCAGTACCACAAGGACAGGGTACACCGGGGAGCTGTTTTTT,CASTTRTGYTGELFF
TRBJ2-2,-,TRBV7-7,-,TGTGCCAGCAGCAAAGGGTCGGTGGGCACCGGGGAGCTGTTTTTT,CASSKGSVGTGELFF
TRBJ2-7,-,TRBV29-1,-,TGCAGCGTCCCCGGGACTTTAAACTACGAGCAGTACTTC,CSVPGTLNYEQYF
TRBJ2-6,-,TRBV6-2/TRBV6-3,-,TGTGCCAGCAGTTGGACTGGGGCCAACGTCCTGACTTTC,CASSWTGANVLTF
TRBJ1-6,TRBD1,TRBV19,-,TGTGCCAGCTCGGACAGGGGGTCGTCACCCCTCCACTTT,CASSDRGSSPLHF
TRBJ1-1,-,TRBV7-9,-,TGTGCCAGCAGCTTAACCAATCGGCTTGAAGCTTTCTTT,CASSLTNRLEAFF
TRBJ2-2,-,TRBV7-9,-,TGTGCCAGCAGCGGTCATGCGTCCACCGGGGAGCTGTTTTTT,CASSGHASTGELFF